This T cell receptor beta chain was identified during a study of blood T cells in healthy people across ages. Germline lookup yields CDR1 SNHLY and CDR2 FYNNEI. V lost 8 bases to trimming and J lost 3 bases; unmatched junction nucleotides: 7. This CDR3 comprises 13 residues. The use of a sample-barcoded 5' primer and a J-beta primer mix characterized a second PCR of roughly 7 to 11 cycles. In TCRdb, the 5' RACE reads were re-called with MiXCR into one record per CDR3 protein. The sample gives hundreds of thousands of distinct CDR3 sequences, approximately 30% of which show up once; around 14% is in the top ten.

The sequence was obtained from a woman of 80 years or more in good health. This chain joins TRBV2 and TRBJ2-7, with 7 bases aligning to TRBD1. Sequenced input: blood. The DNA of the CDR3 is TGTGCCAGCGGCCTGACAGGGAACTACGAGCAGTACTTC. Its translation is CASGLTGNYEQYF.